This TCR beta chain was identified during a study of blood T cell repertoires in COVID-19. This clone was seen a single time. The junction had 3 bases not matched to a gene; V was cut back by 2 bases and J by 4 bases. Looked up from germline, CDR1 is MGHRA and CDR2 is YSYEKL. The length of the CDR3 is 14 residues. The data were produced by immunoSEQ multiplex PCR, yet TCRdb's version contains in-frame clones alone and is incomplete. The repertoire consists of roughly 190,000 clones, with approximately 85% occurring once and the leading ten covering roughly 8%. The sequenced sample was peripheral blood. This receptor was taken from a woman aged 55 to 70 with acute or convalescent COVID-19. The chain uses TRBV4-1 and TRBJ1-2, with 8 bases matching TRBD1. CDR3 amino acids: CASSQTGGTYGYTF. CDR3 sequence (DNA): TGCGCCAGCAGCCAAACAGGGGGGACCTATGGCTACACCTTC.